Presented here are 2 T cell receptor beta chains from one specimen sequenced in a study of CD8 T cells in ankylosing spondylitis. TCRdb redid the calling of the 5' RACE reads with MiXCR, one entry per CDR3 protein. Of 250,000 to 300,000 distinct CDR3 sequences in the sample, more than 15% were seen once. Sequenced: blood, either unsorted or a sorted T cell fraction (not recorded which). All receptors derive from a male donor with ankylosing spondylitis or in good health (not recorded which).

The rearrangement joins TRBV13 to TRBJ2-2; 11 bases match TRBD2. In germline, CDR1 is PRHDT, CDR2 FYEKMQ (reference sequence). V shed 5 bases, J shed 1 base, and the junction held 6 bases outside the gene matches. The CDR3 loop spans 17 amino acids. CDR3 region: CASSPTGTSGNTGELFF. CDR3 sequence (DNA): TGTGCCAGCAGCCCGACGGGGACTAGCGGGAACACCGGGGAGCTGTTTTTT. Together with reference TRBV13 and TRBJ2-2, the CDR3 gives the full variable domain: AAGVIQSPRHLIKEKRETATLKCYPIPRHDTVYWYQQGPGQDPQFLISFYEKMQSDKGSIPDRFSAQQFSDYHSELNMSSLELGDSALYFCASSPTGTSGNTGELFFGEGSRLTVL.

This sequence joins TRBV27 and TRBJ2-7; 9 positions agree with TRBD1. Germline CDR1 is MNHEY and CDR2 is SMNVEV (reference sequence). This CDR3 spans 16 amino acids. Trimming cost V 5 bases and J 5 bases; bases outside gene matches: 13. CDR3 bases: TGTGCCAGCAGTCATAGGTGGGACAGGGAACAAAACGAGCAGTACTTC. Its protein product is CASSHRWDREQNEQYF.